This is a list of T cell receptor beta chains from one sample in a study of regulatory T cells in long-lasting Graves disease. Via MiXCR, TCRdb re-called the multiplex PCR reads, giving one row per CDR3 protein. The data show 700,000 or so distinct CDR3 sequences, roughly 30% seen once. The input for sequencing was peripheral blood mononuclear cells (PBMCs), taken when the disease was refractory, from a patient treated with antithyroid drugs. Every receptor here comes from a female donor with Graves disease. Both conserved end residues are part of each CDR3. D genes are given only for firm matches. Expanded clones get a size class; other rows say once, few or many, or leave the size out.

D gene	V gene	J gene	CDR3 length	clone size	CDR3 DNA	CDR3 protein
.	TRBV28	TRBJ1-1	15	many	TGTGCCAGCAGGACTAGGTTGCTCCGACGTACTGAAGCTTTCTTT	CASRTRLLRRTEAFF
.	TRBV7-9	TRBJ2-4	12	.	TGTGCCAGCAGCGCTACTAAAAACATTCAGTACTTC	CASSATKNIQYF
TRBD2	TRBV3-1	TRBJ2-1	17	.	TGTGCCAGCAGACCACAACTAGCGGGAGGGTCATCCAATGAGCAGTTCTTC	CASRPQLAGGSSNEQFF
.	TRBV20-1	TRBJ1-2	12	.	TGCAGTGCAAGTCACGGGGCTAATGGCTACACCTTC	CSASHGANGYTF
.	TRBV12-3/TRBV12-4	TRBJ1-3	15	.	TGTGCCAGCAGTCCCCCGGGGGCGTGGGGAAACACCATATATTTT	CASSPPGAWGNTIYF
TRBD1	TRBV6-1	TRBJ2-7	15	many	TGTGCCAGCAGTGGAGGGACAGGGGGAGGGAACGAGCAGTACTTC	CASSGGTGGGNEQYF
.	TRBV3-1	TRBJ1-1	12	.	TGTGCCAGCAGCCATCCGAACACTGAAGCTTTCTTT	CASSHPNTEAFF
.	TRBV9	TRBJ1-3	13	.	TGTGCCAGCAGCCCAGGGGACAGAAACACCATATATTTT	CASSPGDRNTIYF
.	TRBV30	TRBJ2-2	14	.	TGTGCCTGGAGACAGGGAGCGAACACCGGGGAGCTGTTTTTT	CAWRQGANTGELFF
.	TRBV6-5	TRBJ1-6	15	few	TGTGCCAGCAGTTACTCTGGAGAGGGTAATTCACCCCTCCACTTT	CASSYSGEGNSPLHF
TRBD1	TRBV20-1	TRBJ1-1	16	few	TGCAGTGCTGACCCTTCCGGGACAGTAATGAACACTGAAGCTTTCTTT	CSADPSGTVMNTEAFF
TRBD1	TRBV27	TRBJ2-7	16	.	TGTGCCAGCAGTCTCCTACCAAGACAGGGGGACTACGAGCAGTACTTC	CASSLLPRQGDYEQYF
.	TRBV12-3/TRBV12-4	TRBJ1-2	14	few	TGTGCCAGCAGTTTAGCAGGGACGTTTAATGGCTACACCTTC	CASSLAGTFNGYTF
.	TRBV30	TRBJ1-2	13	.	TGTGCCTGGAGTGTAAGAGAGGCCTTAGGCTACACCTTC	CAWSVREALGYTF
.	TRBV19	TRBJ2-7	17	few	TGTGCCAGTAGTATAGGGGGACATTCTCCCAAATCCTACGAGCAGTACTTC	CASSIGGHSPKSYEQYF
.	TRBV5-1	TRBJ2-5	14	.	TGCGCCAGCAGGAGCGGACCTGGAGGAGAGACCCAGTACTTC	CASRSGPGGETQYF
.	TRBV5-4	TRBJ2-7	13	.	TGTGCCAGCAGCGTCCGGACAAATTACGAGCAGTACTTC	CASSVRTNYEQYF
.	TRBV28	TRBJ1-1	14	many	TGTGCCAGCAGTCCCGTTACGGGAAACACTGAAGCTTTCTTT	CASSPVTGNTEAFF
.	TRBV5-6	TRBJ2-7	14	once	TGTGCCAGCAGCCCATGGGGGCGGCTCTACGAGCAGTACTTC	CASSPWGRLYEQYF
TRBD1	TRBV5-1	TRBJ1-1	15	few	TGTGCCAGCAGCTTAGTTGGGACAGGGAACACTGAAGCTTTCTTT	CASSLVGTGNTEAFF
.	TRBV19	TRBJ2-2	13	once	TGTGCCAGTAGTAATCGGCGTATCGGGGAGCTGTTTTTT	CASSNRRIGELFF
.	TRBV5-1	TRBJ2-7	13	few	TGCGCCAGCAGCTTTGCGGACCGGTACGAGCAGTACTTC	CASSFADRYEQYF
.	TRBV27	TRBJ1-1	17	many	TGTGCCAGCAGTTCCACCGGGGGGGCCGCCGGGGCCCTCGAAGCTTTCTTT	CASSSTGGAAGALEAFF
.	TRBV20-1	TRBJ2-5	15	.	TGCAGTGCAATCCGGCCTCGACAGGTTCAAGAGACCCAGTACTTC	CSAIRPRQVQETQYF
TRBD2	TRBV28	TRBJ2-7	16	.	TGTGCCAGCAGTTTACTCAGACTAGCGGATACCTACGAGCAGTACTTC	CASSLLRLADTYEQYF
TRBD1	TRBV3-1	TRBJ1-1	12	.	TGTGCCAGCAGCCCGCGGACAGGGCTGGCTTTCTTT	CASSPRTGLAFF
.	TRBV7-3	TRBJ2-2	16	many	TGTGCCAGCAGCTTAGAGTCCCCCCGGTACACCGGGGAGCTGTTTTTT	CASSLESPRYTGELFF
.	TRBV10-3	TRBJ1-5	15	.	TGTGCCATCAGTGAGTCACCTCAGGGAGATCAGCCCCAGCATTTT	CAISESPQGDQPQHF